Below are 3 T cell receptor beta chains sequenced from a single sample in a study of OX40 agonist ivuxolimab in advanced cancers. Some clones are missing from TCRdb's copy, which holds only in-frame ones; the method was immunoSEQ multiplex PCR. The table records 55,000 to 80,000 clones, 84% of them present only once. The input for sequencing was CD4+ or CD8+ T cells sorted from blood, taken in a trial of the OX40 agonist ivuxolimab. The receptors stem from an adult with an advanced solid tumor such as melanoma, head and neck, liver or kidney cancer.

The chain joins TRBV4-3 to TRBJ1-2; D might be TRBD1 (5 bases). V lost 2 bases and J 0 bases, leaving 16 bases between the germline ends. The CDR3 is made up of 17 amino acids. The V gene's germline CDR1 is LGHNA and CDR2 YSLEER. CDR3 protein: CASSQQGPVLPNYGYTF. CDR3 nucleotides: TGCGCCAGCAGCCAACAGGGACCCGTACTACCTAACTATGGCTACACCTTC.

The count of this clone is one. The chain joins TRBV18 to TRBJ2-3; D not resolved. CDR1 is KGHSH and CDR2 is LQKENI in the germline V gene. The CDR3 spans 12 residues. Deletions cut 0 bases from V and 6 bases from J, with 4 bases between. CDR3 bases: TGTGCCAGCTCACCACCTAGCGATACGCAGTATTTT. It specifies CASSPPSDTQYF.

CDR3 DNA sequence: TGTGCCAGCAGTTTCGCAGGGGGTCGATACGAGCAGTACTTC. Protein product: CASSFAGGRYEQYF. This chain joins TRBV28 and TRBJ2-7, with TRBD1 matching 7 bases. The V and J ends lost 3 bases and 4 bases, in that order; junction bases with no gene match: 6. Looked up from germline, CDR1 is MDHEN and CDR2 is SYDVKM. The CDR3 is made up of 14 amino acids.